This T cell receptor beta chain was identified during a study of response to subunit inactivated influenza vaccine. The germline V gene has CDR1 DFQATT and CDR2 SNEGSKA (reference sequence). This CDR3 comprises 14 residues. Trimming stripped 5 bases from V and 0 bases from J, with 11 bases between. Via MiXCR, TCRdb re-called the RT-PCR reads, giving one row per CDR3 protein. The data show some 550,000 distinct CDR3 sequences, around 21% seen once. In this sample, this clonotype turned up a few times. These data were also reused for a study on T cells expressing NK-cell markers. That study adds: Template switching by 5'RACE with UMIs generated the TCR beta cDNA. Seropositivity for HCMV was found in most of the eight sequenced donors, with one seronegative. Of the CD8+ T cell pool in roughly six donors, roughly 1.0-8% was accounted for by dominant NKG2C+ clonotypes. The study found these clonotypes also leading the CD3+CD56-NKG2C+ fraction in several donors. Whether expanded NKG2C+ T cell clones were HCMV specific stayed uncertain.

The TCR was taken from a man aged 50 or older who received an inactivated influenza vaccine. This chain uses TRBV20-1 with TRBJ2-1, with a possible D match to TRBD2 (5 bases). Sequenced material: CD4+ T cells sorted from PBMCs, taken roughly 12 days after vaccination. The CDR3 spells CSAAGASSYNEQFF. The CDR3 coding sequence is TGCAGTGCTGCGGGCGCGAGCTCCTACAATGAGCAGTTCTTC.